The 9 T cell receptor beta chains given below trace back to one sample, sequenced in a study of T cell responses to AZD1222 COVID-19 vaccine. TCRdb's table, derived via immunoSEQ multiplex PCR, lists solely in-frame clones and lacks some. Counted here are about 100,000 clones, 90% to 95% occurring once; the ten biggest clones make up around 20%. The sequenced sample was peripheral blood, obtained on day 0 of AZD1222 vaccination. The receptors shown here come from an adult in good health.

V usage is TRBV6-5 and J usage is TRBJ1-5, with D tentatively TRBD1 (5 bases). From germline, CDR1 is MNHEY and CDR2 SVGAGI. This CDR3 contains 15 residues. Trimming cost V 2 bases and J 4 bases, with 12 bases left between them. The CDR3 sequence is CASSYGGGTNQPQHF. CDR3 in DNA: TGTGCCAGCAGTTACGGTGGGGGGACTAATCAGCCCCAGCATTTT.

This clone has only one observation. The chain couples TRBV3-1 (or the pseudogene TRBV3-2) to TRBJ2-7; 10 bases map to TRBD1. Germline values: CDR1 LGHDT, CDR2 YNNKEL (reference sequence). This CDR3 region has 18 residues. Losses at the gene ends were 1 base for V and 2 bases for J; bases not matched to a gene: 11. The chain's CDR3 is CASSQGGWGQGFPYEQYF. CDR3 coding DNA: TGTGCCAGCAGCCAAGGCGGTTGGGGACAGGGGTTCCCCTACGAGCAGTACTTC.

This chain uses TRBV6-5 with TRBJ1-3; no definite D call. CDR1 and CDR2 from the germline V gene are MNHEY and SVGAGI. The CDR3 extends over 16 amino acids. V lost 0 bases and J lost 0, with 9 bases in between. As DNA, the CDR3 is TGTGCCAGCAGTTACTCGCGACTGCACTCTGGAAACACCATATATTTT. Protein: CASSYSRLHSGNTIYF.

The chain combines TRBV14 with TRBJ1-1; D unclear. V was cut by 2 bases and J by 2 bases, with 9 bases left in between. There are 14 residues in the CDR3. Per the germline V gene, CDR1 is SGHDN and CDR2 is FVKESK. CDR3: CASSQRTSNTEAFF. CDR3 nucleotides: TGTGCCAGCAGCCAACGGACCTCTAACACTGAAGCTTTCTTT.

The chain joins TRBV7-3 to TRBJ1-6; 8 positions agree with TRBD1. Germline V gives CDR1 SGHTA, CDR2 FQGTGA. CDR3 length equals 16 residues. Losses at the gene ends were 0 bases for V and 7 bases for J; bases not matched to a gene: 5. CDR3 sequence: CASSLTGTGMNSPLHF. The CDR3 region has the DNA TGTGCCAGCAGCTTAACTGGGACAGGAATGAATTCACCCCTCCACTTT.

The chain is built from TRBV3-1 (or the pseudogene TRBV3-2) and TRBJ2-5; 7 nucleotides line up with TRBD2. The CDR3 runs to 13 residues. Per the germline V gene, CDR1 is LGHDT and CDR2 is YNNKEL (reference sequence). With 8 bases clipped from V and 1 base from J, the junction kept 4 bases outside the gene matches. Here the CDR3 reads CASGGGGQETQYF. CDR3 bases: TGTGCCAGCGGGGGGGGAGGCCAAGAGACCCAGTACTTC.

This rearrangement joins TRBV12-3 or TRBV12-4 to TRBJ1-6; D ambiguous. Trimming left V 3 bases short and J 6 bases short, with 6 bases between. The CDR3 consists of 13 residues. For the CDR3, the DNA is TGTGCCAGCAGTTTCTTCAGTAATTCACCCCTCCACTTT. Protein product: CASSFFSNSPLHF.

This clone was seen a few times. V gene TRBV27 combines with J gene TRBJ2-7, with 8 bases that match TRBD1. The V gene's germline CDR1 is MNHEY and CDR2 SMNVEV (reference sequence). This CDR3 is 15 amino acids long. The J segment lost 1 base and the V segment lost 5 bases, leaving 7 bases of the junction unmatched. The CDR3 region is CASSSRGPASYEQYF. The CDR3 region has the DNA TGTGCCAGCAGTAGCAGGGGGCCAGCTTCCTACGAGCAGTACTTC.

V and J are TRBV7-2 and TRBJ2-5; D call uncertain. Per the germline V gene, CDR1 is SGHTA and CDR2 is FQGNSA. V was clipped by 1 base and J by 6 bases, with 9 bases between them. This CDR3 region has 13 residues. The CDR3 is CASSLGPSQTQYF. The CDR3 DNA follows: TGTGCCAGCAGCTTAGGGCCTTCCCAGACCCAGTACTTC.